A selection of T cell receptor beta chains follows, all from one sample in a study of PD-1 blockade in classical Hodgkin lymphoma. The repertoire was sequenced with immunoSEQ multiplex PCR; TCRdb's copy has only in-frame clones and lacks some. The sample comprises 130,000 to 150,000 clones, approximately 81% of which are singletons, and roughly 8.4% rests with the top ten. The starting material was peripheral blood mononuclear cells (PBMCs), obtained before the second cycle of nivolumab. Receptors originate from a human donor with classical Hodgkin lymphoma. CDR3s include the opening cysteine and the closing phenylalanine or tryptophan. A D gene is named only where the DNA matches it firmly. Clone size is not always given. Where it is, it says once, few, many or a class for expanded clones.

>-|TRBJ2-5|TRBV18|TRBD2
CASSPRTSGRETQYF
TGTGCCAGCTCACCCCGGACTAGCGGACGAGAGACCCAGTACTTC
>few|TRBJ2-3|TRBV10-2|TRBD2
CASRPGLAADTQYF
TGCGCCAGCAGGCCGGGACTAGCGGCAGATACGCAGTATTTT
>-|TRBJ1-3|TRBV11-1|TRBD1
CASSPGTAGNTIYF
TGTGCCAGCAGCCCCGGGACAGCCGGAAACACCATATATTTT
>-|TRBJ1-2|TRBV27|-
CASRSGYEYGYTF
TGTGCCAGCCGATCAGGGTACGAGTATGGCTACACCTTC
>-|TRBJ2-7|TRBV6-5|TRBD1
CASRKDRSSSYEQYF
TGTGCCAGCAGAAAGGACAGGTCCTCCTCCTACGAGCAGTACTTC
>many|TRBJ1-1|TRBV5-5|-
CASSLDGPPDTEAFF
TGTGCCAGCAGCTTGGACGGGCCCCCGGACACTGAAGCTTTCTTT
>once|TRBJ1-2|TRBV11-2|-
CASSPLGGGYTF
TGTGCCAGCAGCCCTCTCGGGGGGGGCTACACCTTC
>once|TRBJ2-1|TRBV19|TRBD1
CASSILWDRANNEQFF
TGTGCCAGTAGTATTTTATGGGACAGGGCAAACAATGAGCAGTTCTTC
>-|TRBJ1-5|TRBV21-1|-
CASSKVHRGGNQPQHF
TGTGCCAGCAGCAAAGTACACCGGGGGGGTAATCAGCCCCAGCATTTT
>-|TRBJ2-3|TRBV19|-
CASSISDTQYF
TGTGCCAGTAGTATATCAGATACGCAGTATTTT
>-|TRBJ1-4|TRBV5-6|TRBD1
CASSLGSSTGTDEKLFF
TGTGCCAGCAGCTTGGGGTCGAGCACTGGGACAGATGAAAAACTGTTTTTT
>-|TRBJ2-7|TRBV25-1|TRBD1
CASSLTGTGISYEQYF
TGTGCCAGCAGTTTAACCGGGACAGGGATCTCCTACGAGCAGTACTTC
>-|TRBJ1-5|TRBV5-1|-
CASSLEGGNQPQHF
TGCGCCAGCAGCTTGGAGGGCGGAAATCAGCCCCAGCATTTT
>-|TRBJ2-7|TRBV25-1|-
CASLDQGYYEQYF
TGTGCCAGCCTGGATCAGGGGTACTACGAGCAGTACTTC
>-|TRBJ2-7|TRBV15|TRBD1
CATSARQGPYEQYF
TGTGCCACCAGCGCTCGACAGGGGCCCTACGAGCAGTACTTC
>-|TRBJ1-5|TRBV12-5|-
CASGPLQGGSNQPQHF
TGTGCTAGTGGTCCGCTACAGGGCGGCAGCAATCAGCCCCAGCATTTT
>-|TRBJ2-7|TRBV28|-
CASSLEPARSYEQYF
TGTGCCAGCAGTTTAGAACCGGCACGATCCTACGAGCAGTACTTC
>-|TRBJ2-7|TRBV11-2|TRBD1
CASSLRWDSFSYEQYF
TGTGCCAGCAGCCTTCGCTGGGACAGCTTTTCCTACGAGCAGTACTTC
>-|TRBJ2-3|TRBV10-3|-
CAISEPYTDTQYF
TGTGCCATCAGTGAGCCCTACACAGATACGCAGTATTTT
>-|TRBJ1-3|TRBV9|-
CASSVRGAGNTIYF
TGTGCCAGCAGCGTAAGAGGGGCTGGAAACACCATATATTTT
>-|TRBJ1-2|TRBV5-1|TRBD1
CASSLGTGGVSGYTF
TGCGCCAGCAGCTTAGGGACAGGGGGCGTTTCTGGCTACACCTTC
>-|TRBJ1-1|TRBV5-1|TRBD1
CASSPRDSPEAFF
TGCGCCAGCAGCCCTCGGGACAGCCCTGAAGCTTTCTTT
>-|TRBJ2-6|TRBV5-4|-
CASSKGGTVPSGANVLTF
TGTGCCAGCAGCAAGGGGGGGACGGTCCCCTCTGGGGCCAACGTCCTGACTTTC
>-|TRBJ1-3|TRBV7-9|-
CASGPGKFGSGNTIYF
TGTGCCAGCGGGCCAGGGAAGTTTGGGTCTGGAAACACCATATATTTT
>-|TRBJ2-7|TRBV7-9|TRBD1
CASSLVLRDRGLYEQYF
TGTGCCAGCAGCTTAGTTCTCCGGGACAGGGGGCTGTACGAGCAGTACTTC
>-|TRBJ2-7|TRBV7-9|-
CASSFQAGWYEQYF
TGTGCCAGCAGCTTTCAGGCAGGGTGGTACGAGCAGTACTTC
>-|TRBJ2-1|TRBV6-6|TRBD2
CASSLRGGAWDEQFF
TGTGCCAGCAGTCTCCGGGGGGGAGCCTGGGATGAGCAGTTCTTC
>few|TRBJ2-3|TRBV25-1|-
CASSEYAELDTQYF
TGTGCCAGCAGTGAATACGCAGAGCTAGATACGCAGTATTTT
>once|TRBJ2-7|TRBV10-3|TRBD1
CAIRMDRGHGEQYF
TGTGCCATCAGGATGGACAGGGGGCACGGGGAGCAGTACTTC
>-|TRBJ2-1|TRBV4-1|TRBD2
CASSSTSGLNEQFF
TGCGCCAGCAGCTCGACTAGCGGGTTGAATGAGCAGTTCTTC
>-|TRBJ2-3|TRBV29-1|-
CSVETEELGTDTQYF
TGCAGCGTTGAAACGGAGGAGCTGGGCACAGATACGCAGTATTTT
>-|TRBJ2-3|TRBV10-3|-
CAIKGPTDTQYF
TGTGCCATCAAGGGGCCCACAGATACGCAGTATTTT
>few|TRBJ1-2|TRBV6-6|-
CASSATRQALNYGYTF
TGTGCCAGCAGTGCTACCCGACAGGCCCTGAACTATGGCTACACCTTC
>-|TRBJ2-2|TRBV4-1|TRBD1
CASSLRDSNTGELFF
TGCGCCAGCAGCCTCCGGGACAGCAACACCGGGGAGCTGTTTTTT
>-|TRBJ1-2|TRBV11-2|-
CASSLAGSRRYGYTF
TGTGCCAGCAGCTTAGCCGGGAGTAGACGCTATGGCTACACCTTC
>-|TRBJ2-3|TRBV9|-
CASSYRGWDTDTQYF
TGTGCCAGCAGCTATAGGGGATGGGACACAGATACGCAGTATTTT
>-|TRBJ1-2|TRBV9|-
CASSVLNYGYTF
TGTGCCAGCAGCGTACTCAACTATGGCTACACCTTC
>-|TRBJ2-5|TRBV28|-
CASSIFQWPPETQYF
TGTGCCAGCAGTATCTTTCAGTGGCCTCCAGAGACCCAGTACTTC
>few|TRBJ1-2|TRBV2|-
CASREPPGGYTF
TGTGCCAGCAGGGAGCCCCCGGGTGGCTACACCTTC
>few|TRBJ1-2|TRBV5-5|-
CASSPSYNYGYTF
TGTGCCAGCAGCCCCTCATATAACTATGGCTACACCTTC
>few|TRBJ2-5|TRBV7-6|-
CASSPLPGSLQETQYF
TGTGCCAGCAGCCCCTTACCGGGCAGCCTCCAAGAGACCCAGTACTTC
>-|TRBJ2-5|TRBV7-3|-
CASSLMGRPKETQYF
TGTGCCAGCAGCTTAATGGGCAGGCCCAAAGAGACCCAGTACTTC
>-|TRBJ1-5|TRBV27|-
CASSLRTVREPAAQHF
TGTGCCAGCAGTTTACGGACGGTTAGAGAGCCGGCGGCCCAGCATTTT